This T cell receptor (beta chain) was observed in a study of blood T cell repertoires in COVID-19. Clones were sequenced by immunoSEQ multiplex PCR, and TCRdb holds only the in-frame ones, with some missing. The table has about 80,000 clones, about 73% seen once. The CDR3 length is 15 residues. Germline loops: CDR1 SGHDT, CDR2 YYEEEE. Trimming removed 2 bases from V and 3 bases from J; junction bases left unmatched: 5. The sample taken for sequencing was peripheral blood. The chain links TRBV5-6 to TRBJ2-5, with 9 bases fitting TRBD2. The sequence derives from a man over 45 with active or convalescent COVID-19. The CDR3 DNA reads TGTGCCAGCAGCTTTCGGCGGACTAGCGAAGAGACCCAGTACTTC. Its protein is CASSFRRTSEETQYF. Complete variable domain (other parts from reference TRBV5-6 and TRBJ2-5): DAGVTQSPTHLIKTRGQQVTLRCSPKSGHDTVSWYQQALGQGPQFIFQYYEEEERQRGNFPDRFSGHQFPNYSSELNVNALLLGDSALYLCASSFRRTSEETQYFGPGTRLLVL.